The clone carrying this T cell receptor (beta chain) showed up just a few times. Gene names denote mouse genes. The read is 4 residues too short to cover the CDR3 end, so that end is filled in from the germline J gene. These data belong to a study of CD8+ T cells in alopecia areata. The CDR3 totals 14 residues. Germline V CDR1 and CDR2: NNHDY, SYVADS. Extracted from the samples, RNA was reverse transcribed into cDNA to serve as the sequencing template. Method: immunoSEQ multiplex PCR; TCRdb's copy keeps in-frame clones and lacks some. Observed in the sample are 90,000 to 130,000 clones, none of them singletons.

This TCR derives from a C3H/HeJ mouse with alopecia areata. MHC haplotype: H2-k. The genes are TRBV13-3 and TRBJ2-4; 7 bases agree with TRBD2. The sample taken for sequencing was lesional skin. The CDR3 loop reads CASSDADWENTLYF. Partial CDR3 DNA: TGTGCCAGCAGTGATGCAGACTGGGAAAAC.